The next 18 T cell receptor beta chains were all read from a single sample in a study of CD8+CD57+ T cells in acquired aplastic anemia. Profiles of TCR beta VDJ and CDR3 were generated from a genomic DNA template. TCRdb re-called the reads through MiXCR, storing one row per CDR3 protein. The table lists approximately 170,000 distinct CDR3 sequences, approximately 50% of them singletons. Material: sorted CD4+, CD8+, or CD8+CD57+ T cells (not recorded which) from PBMCs. The source of these receptors is a human donor in good health, serving as a control.

The chain links TRBV25-1 to TRBJ2-1; D is undetermined. The CDR3 runs to 15 residues. CDR1 and CDR2 from the germline V gene are MGHDK and SYGVNS. Trimming pared 7 bases from V and 4 bases from J, leaving 17 bases between. The CDR3 spells CASTSQAAAYNEQFF. The CDR3 DNA follows: TGTGCCAGCACCAGCCAGGCGGCAGCGTACAATGAGCAGTTCTTC. The full variable domain, in which reference TRBV25-1 and TRBJ2-1 provide the parts outside the CDR3, is EADIYQTPRYLVIGTGKKITLECSQTMGHDKMYWYQQDPGMELHLIHYSYGVNSTEKGDLSSESTVSRIRTEHFPLTLESARPSHTSQYLCASTSQAAAYNEQFFGPGTRLTVL.

This clonotype has more than one count but fewer than ten. This chain uses TRBV2 with TRBJ1-2, with a weak D call TRBD1 (6 bases). Germline CDR1 SNHLY, CDR2 FYNNEI. The CDR3 length is 12 residues. V shed 9 bases and J shed 6 bases, with 14 bases lying between them. CDR3 amino acids: CARHAAGDGYTF. CDR3 in DNA: TGTGCCAGGCACGCGGCAGGGGATGGCTACACCTTC.

This clonotype was detected many times. This sequence joins TRBV7-9 and TRBJ2-6; D remains ambiguous. The CDR3 extends over 15 amino acids. Trimming shortened V by 8 bases and J by 0 bases, and 11 bases separated the two germline ends. In germline, CDR1 is SEHNR, CDR2 FQNEAQ (reference sequence). CDR3 amino acids: CASYSLSSGANVLTF. CDR3 nucleotides: TGTGCCAGCTACAGCCTTTCCTCTGGGGCCAACGTCCTGACTTTC.

To note about this clonotype: Likely a read error: the CDR3 ends without its conserved phenylalanine or tryptophan. This chain joins TRBV7-3 and TRBJ1-1; D remains unclear. The germline gives CDR1 SGHTA, CDR2 FQGTGA. Trimming removed 1 base at V and 5 bases at J, with 14 bases between. The CDR3 is 15 amino acids. CDR3 DNA: TGTGCCAGCAGCTTAATTCCGTTGGCTGGGACTGAAGCTTTCTCT. This codes for CASSLIPLAGTEAFS.

The gene calls are TRBV2 and TRBJ1-2; 7 bases line up with TRBD1. Germline V gene lookup returns CDR1 SNHLY and CDR2 FYNNEI. The trim removed 5 bases at V and 7 bases at J, leaving 10 bases unmatched. CDR3 length: 14 amino acids. The CDR3 loop is CASSSGQASSGYTF. The CDR3 coding sequence is TGTGCCAGCAGTTCCGGACAGGCGAGCAGTGGCTACACCTTC.

V and J are TRBV2 and TRBJ2-3; possible D gene TRBD2, 6 bases. V lost 2 bases and J 3 bases, leaving 12 bases between the germline ends. Germline-derived CDR1 and CDR2 are SNHLY and FYNNEI. The CDR3 has 15 residues. CDR3 sequence reads: CASSEFREITDTQYF. CDR3 coding DNA: TGTGCCAGCAGTGAATTTCGGGAGATAACAGATACGCAGTATTTT. Full variable domain (missing parts from reference TRBV2 and TRBJ2-3): EPEVTQTPSHQVTQMGQEVILRCVPISNHLYFYWYRQILGQKVEFLVSFYNNEISEKSEIFDDQFSVERPDGSNFTLKIRSTKLEDSAMYFCASSEFREITDTQYFGPGTRLTVL.

This clonotype showed up just a few times. The rearrangement joins TRBV19 to TRBJ2-2; D may be TRBD1 or TRBD2 (5 bases each). V lost 5 bases and J lost 6, with 10 bases in between. Per germline, CDR1 LNHDA and CDR2 SQIVND (reference sequence). This CDR3 comprises 13 residues. This chain's CDR3 is CASSARDAGELFF. The CDR3 bases are TGTGCCAGTAGTGCACGGGACGCCGGGGAGCTGTTTTTT.

This clonotype showed up many times. The DNA for the CDR3 is TGTGCCAGCAGCTTTCTTTCGACGGCGAACACTGAAGCTTTCTTT. This encodes CASSFLSTANTEAFF. The chain uses TRBV7-9 and TRBJ1-1; no clear D gene. Germline values: CDR1 SEHNR, CDR2 FQNEAQ (reference sequence). The CDR3 has 15 residues. V gave up 3 bases and J gave up 1 base, with 12 bases separating them.

The gene calls are TRBV29-1 and TRBJ2-3; D is ambiguous. Germline loops: CDR1 SQVTM, CDR2 ANQGSEA. The CDR3 runs to 11 residues. V was clipped by 5 bases and J by 11 bases, with 14 bases between them. The CDR3, as DNA: TGCAGCGTTTCGGAGAACAATGAGCAGTATTTT. Protein: CSVSENNEQYF.

This clonotype came up many times. The V gene is TRBV6-1, the J gene TRBJ2-3; D possibly corresponds to TRBD2 (7 bases). The CDR3 runs 16 residues. Between the trimmed V and J ends, which lost 6 bases and 5 bases, there was a span of 21 bases. CDR1 and CDR2 (germline): MNHNS, SASEGT. CDR3 protein: CASSGGRGTLGDTQYF. In DNA, the CDR3 is TGTGCCAGCAGCGGAGGGAGGGGGACCCTGGGAGATACGCAGTATTTT.

A note on this clonotype: One junction end disagrees with the germline gene, perhaps due to a read error. J is TRBJ2-1 and V is TRBV20-1, with a tentative D call TRBD1 (5 bases). Germline V gene data show CDR1 as DFQATT and CDR2 as SNEGSKA (reference sequence). CDR3 length: 14 residues. CDR3 sequence reads: CSVSRGPWNSEQFF. In DNA, the CDR3 is TGCAGTGTTAGTAGGGGCCCATGGAACAGTGAGCAGTTCTTT.

As regards this clonotype: This may arise from a read error, as a much more abundant clone is one base away. The CDR3 region is CASSIGQGTGELSF. CDR3 sequence (DNA): TGTGCCAGTAGTATAGGACAGGGGACCGGGGAGCTGTCTTTT. The V call is TRBV19, the J call TRBJ2-2; 8 bases map to TRBD1. The germline CDR1 and CDR2 sequences are LNHDA and SQIVND (reference sequence). CDR3 length: 14 amino acids.

This chain connects TRBV7-8 to TRBJ2-7; 9 positions agree with TRBD1. The V gene's germline CDR1 is SGHVS and CDR2 FQNEAQ. The CDR3 is 14 residues long. The V gene end was trimmed by 6 bases and the J gene end by 7 bases; junction bases not matched to a gene: 10. The CDR3 DNA reads as TGTGCCAGCAGTACCCAACAGGGGGCTGTTGAGCAGTACTTC. Amino acid sequence: CASSTQQGAVEQYF.

The sample holds a few counts of this clonotype. This chain connects TRBV28 to TRBJ1-6, with TRBD1 identical over 10 bases. V shed 6 bases and J 6 bases; nucleotides not matched to a gene: 5. CDR1 and CDR2 (germline): MDHEN, SYDVKM. This CDR3 comprises 15 residues. CDR3 DNA sequence: TGTGCCAGCAGAGAGACAGGGGGCGGTAATTCACCCCTCCACTTT. Translated: CASRETGGGNSPLHF.

This clonotype appeared a few times. The genes are TRBV28 and TRBJ2-7; the D gene is possibly TRBD1 (6 bases). Germline V gives CDR1 MDHEN, CDR2 SYDVKM. The CDR3 has 17 amino acids. Trimming removed 4 bases from V and 0 bases from J, with 19 bases in between. CDR3 protein: CASSSYKTGTSSYEQYF. The CDR3, as DNA: TGTGCCAGCAGTTCCTACAAAACCGGGACATCCTCCTACGAGCAGTACTTC.

The table lists this clonotype with a count of one. The V and J genes are TRBV10-3 and TRBJ2-3; 9 nucleotides align to TRBD1. With V trimmed by 0 bases and J by 4 bases, 14 bases remained unmatched. This CDR3 contains 19 residues. The germline V gene has CDR1 ENHRY and CDR2 SYGVKD. The CDR3 DNA reads as TGTGCCATCAGTGAGTCGAAGGTCGGGGACAGGGATGGTGCAGATACGCAGTATTTT. It is translated as CAISESKVGDRDGADTQYF.

This clonotype was counted ten times or more. The J gene is TRBJ1-1, the V gene TRBV20-1; D is uncertain. Germline-derived CDR1 and CDR2 are DFQATT and SNEGSKA (reference sequence). V was pared by 0 bases and J by 2 bases, with 22 bases between. The CDR3 is 18 residues long. CDR3 loop: CSARDVSLDSRGNTEAFF. The CDR3 DNA reads as TGCAGTGCTAGAGATGTCTCCCTTGACTCCCGCGGAAACACTGAAGCTTTCTTT.

This chain links TRBV6-1 with TRBJ1-4; 10 nucleotides line up with TRBD1. This CDR3 is built from 15 residues. Germline CDR1 is MNHNS and CDR2 is SASEGT. Trimming removed 6 bases from V and 7 bases from J; junction bases left unmatched: 8. The CDR3 sequence is CASSTGTGAGEKLFF. In DNA, the CDR3 is TGTGCCAGCAGCACCGGGACAGGGGCGGGTGAAAAACTGTTTTTT.